These 16 T cell receptor beta chains came from one sample sequenced in a study of T cell responses to AZD1222 COVID-19 vaccine. Assay: immunoSEQ multiplex PCR; the TCRdb copy retains only in-frame clones and omits some. The table includes some 80,000 clones, 90% detected once. The sample in question was peripheral blood, obtained on day 0 of AZD1222 vaccination. All receptors derive from an adult in good health.

Comments on this clone: The junction departs from germline at one end; a sequencing error may be responsible. The rearrangement links TRBV7-2 to TRBJ2-4; TRBD1 matches at 8 bases. Germline V gene sequence: CDR1 SGHTA, CDR2 FQGNSA. This CDR3 is built from 13 residues. CDR3 sequence reads: CASSQTPQGVRHF. The CDR3 region has the DNA TGTGCCAGCAGCCAAACCCCACAGGGGGTAAGGCACTTC.

This chain connects TRBV5-8 to TRBJ1-5; 9 bases are shared with TRBD1. This CDR3 has 14 amino acids. V gave up 9 bases and J gave up 6 bases; unmatched junction bases: 10. Per the germline V gene, CDR1 is SGHTS and CDR2 is YDEGEE. In nucleotides, the CDR3 is TGTGCCACATACAGGGGGCAGATCGGTCAGCCCCAGCATTTT. Its protein product is CATYRGQIGQPQHF. The full variable domain, completed using reference TRBV5-8 and TRBJ1-5, is EAGVTQSPTHLIKTRGQQATLRCSPISGHTSVYWYQQALGLGLQFLLWYDEGEERNRGNFPPRFSGRQFPNYSSELNVNALELEDSALYLCATYRGQIGQPQHFGDGTRLSIL.

The V gene is TRBV5-4, the J gene TRBJ1-1; maybe TRBD1 (6 bases). CDR3 size: 14 residues. The germline CDR1 and CDR2 sequences are SGHNT and YYREEE (reference sequence). Trimming took off 0 bases at V and 7 bases at J, with 13 bases between the two ends. This CDR3 reads CASSLGGGADEAFF. DNA of the CDR3: TGTGCCAGCAGCTTGGGTGGGGGCGCGGATGAAGCTTTCTTT.

This clone was found a few times. The genes are TRBV30 and TRBJ1-1; maybe TRBD1 (5 bases). Germline CDR1 is GTSNPN and CDR2 is SVGIG (reference sequence). This CDR3 has 14 amino acids. V lost 1 base to trimming and J lost 1 base, with 10 bases between them. CDR3 nucleotide sequence: TGTGCCTGGAGTGCGTCGGACAAGAACACTGAAGCTTTCTTT. Translated: CAWSASDKNTEAFF.

The chain is built from TRBV24-1 and TRBJ2-4, with 7 bases lining up with TRBD1. V dropped 3 bases and J dropped 1; count of bases not matched to a gene: 5. The CDR3 sequence is 16 residues long. CDR1 KGHDR and CDR2 SFDVKD come from the germline V gene. CDR3 protein: CATSDTDRVAKNIQYF. In DNA, the CDR3 is TGTGCCACCAGTGATACAGACAGGGTTGCCAAAAACATTCAGTACTTC.

The gene calls are TRBV7-8 and TRBJ2-7; no clear D gene. Germline-derived CDR1 and CDR2 are SGHVS and FQNEAQ. The ends were cut back, 2 bases at V and 1 base at J, with 9 bases in the middle. There are 14 residues in the CDR3. Here the CDR3 reads CASSLIVESYEQYF. CDR3 nucleotide sequence: TGTGCCAGCAGCTTAATCGTCGAGTCCTACGAGCAGTACTTC.

J is TRBJ1-1 and V is TRBV12-3 or TRBV12-4, with a tentative D call TRBD1 (5 bases). V lost 10 bases and J lost 3, with 15 bases in between. CDR3 length equals 13 residues. CDR3 coding DNA: TGTGCCAACGGGGGGGTCTTGTACACTGAAGCTTTCTTT. This codes for CANGGVLYTEAFF.

V and J are TRBV5-1 and TRBJ1-3; tentative D call: TRBD1 (6 bases). This CDR3 has 15 residues. CDR1 is SGHRS, CDR2 YFSETQ, per germline. The ends were cut back, 0 bases at V and 3 bases at J, with 10 bases in the middle. This chain's CDR3 is CASSLDRVVGNTIYF. Written as DNA, the CDR3 is TGCGCCAGCAGCTTGGACAGGGTAGTTGGAAACACCATATATTTT.

V gene TRBV6-1 combines with J gene TRBJ1-2; 11 nucleotides align to TRBD1. This CDR3 region has 16 residues. V was clipped by 4 bases and J by 4 bases; unmatched bases: 8. Germline V gene sequence: CDR1 MNHNS, CDR2 SASEGT. The CDR3, as DNA: TGTGCCAGCAGTGCCTCCCCCGGGACAGGGGGCTATGGCTACACCTTC. It is translated as CASSASPGTGGYGYTF.

The chain has TRBV9 and TRBJ2-3; TRBD2 agrees at 10 bases. V gave up 5 bases and J gave up 1 base; unmatched junction bases: 7. CDR3 length: 16 residues. The V gene's germline CDR1 is SGDLS and CDR2 YYNGEE. The CDR3 nucleotides read TGTGCCAGCAGTCAAGGCCTAGCGGGGGGCACAGATACGCAGTATTTT. It codes for CASSQGLAGGTDTQYF.

The V and J genes are TRBV29-1 and TRBJ2-7, with unresolved D. The CDR3 totals 14 residues. V lost 6 bases and J 2 bases, leaving 17 bases between the germline ends. Germline V CDR1 and CDR2: SQVTM, ANQGSEA. The chain's CDR3 is CSVPLPGLPYEQYF. The CDR3 DNA sequence: TGCAGCGTCCCACTACCCGGGCTCCCCTACGAGCAGTACTTC.

The chain joins TRBV5-6 to TRBJ1-5, with D unclear. V was shortened by 0 bases and J by 3 bases, with 4 bases between the two germline ends. Germline-derived CDR1 and CDR2 are SGHDT and YYEEEE. This CDR3 has 13 residues. CDR3 nucleotide sequence: TGTGCCAGCAGCTTGGTGTACAATCAGCCCCAGCATTTT. As protein: CASSLVYNQPQHF.

A few counts support this clone. This chain joins TRBV6-5 and TRBJ1-1; possible D gene TRBD1, 5 bases. Trimming shortened V by 8 bases and J by 2 bases, and 15 bases separated the two germline ends. CDR1 and CDR2 (germline): MNHEY, SVGAGI. The CDR3 runs 14 residues. In DNA form, the CDR3 reads TGTGCCAGCGCCCCTGTGAGGGGAAACACTGAAGCTTTCTTT. It encodes CASAPVRGNTEAFF.

This chain connects TRBV27 to TRBJ2-7; TRBD1 agrees at 8 bases. J gave up 0 bases and V 4 bases, and 11 bases lay outside the gene matches. The CDR3 totals 17 residues. In germline, CDR1 is MNHEY, CDR2 SMNVEV (reference sequence). The CDR3 DNA reads TGTGCCAGCAGTTCCTACCCCGGACAGGGTAGCTCCTACGAGCAGTACTTC. Its translation is CASSSYPGQGSSYEQYF.

The rearrangement uses TRBV4-1 and TRBJ1-1; 7 nucleotides match TRBD1. Germline trimming cut 1 base from V and 3 bases from J; bases unmatched to any gene: 8. Germline CDR1 MGHRA, CDR2 YSYEKL. CDR3 length: 16 residues. The CDR3 protein is CASSQGQGWEDTEAFF. In DNA form, the CDR3 reads TGCGCCAGCAGCCAAGGACAGGGTTGGGAAGACACTGAAGCTTTCTTT.

This chain uses TRBV3-1 (or the pseudogene TRBV3-2) with TRBJ1-4; 7 nucleotides match TRBD1. CDR3 length: 13 amino acids. Germline loops: CDR1 LGHDT, CDR2 YNNKEL (reference sequence). J lost 10 bases, V lost 4 bases, and 6 bases had no gene match. CDR3 DNA sequence: TGTGCCAGCAGCCTGACAGGGATGGGAAAACTGTTTTTT. This sequence encodes CASSLTGMGKLFF.